This T cell receptor beta chain was found in a study of beta chain features in type 1 diabetes (dated by TCRdb to the late 2010s). Study-level background: Mean age, gender distribution, total cell number and subset yield were not different between patients and healthy donors. The study compared the TCRB repertoires of sorted circulating CD4+ T cell subsets in recently diagnosed type 1 diabetes patients with those in matched healthy donors. A total of over 90,000,000 sorted cells were examined across all samples, and a strong correlation was observed between cell number per subset and RNA yield. Regulatory and stem cell-like memory subsets were isolated from only 8 patients and roughly 8 healthy donors, whereas naive and central memory subsets came from all 28 donors. General conclusions and limits of the study: The naive, central memory and regulatory TCRB repertoires appeared to resemble one another more closely among patients than among healthy donors. Shorter templates might be favored by PCR, yet because patient and control samples were amplified and corrected together, any such skew would affect both groups equally. At VDJ recombination sites, patients with type 1 diabetes made fewer insertions and deleted more nucleotides, a pattern implying thymic rearrangement abnormalities. Because cDNA rather than genomic DNA was sequenced, highly expressing activated cells could have been over-represented, although no difference in activation and CD3 levels was found between groups. Only small numbers of individuals were included in the HLA sub-analyses, which left unresolved whether HLA type had any influence on TCRB rearrangement. Type 1 diabetes patients showed a moderate but significant shortening of TCRB CDR3 length in all four CD4+ subsets.

The High Capacity cDNA Reverse Transcription Kit was used to reverse transcribe all of the isolated RNA, meaning that expressed TCRB transcripts were what got sequenced. Deep immunoSEQ sequencing was applied to naive, central memory and regulatory T cell samples, giving an average of around 4 million total reads per sample. After sorted cells were lysed in RLT buffer, RNA was extracted with DNase-treated RNeasy Micro or Mini kits, with the choice depending on cell number. Each cell subset was processed separately to prevent cross-contamination, with patient and healthy donor samples processed together. The immunoSEQ multiplex PCR was used to amplify TCRB sequences from cDNA, yielding 87-bp fragments that span the CDR3 region. The amplicons were sequenced using the Illumina HiSeq platform. For the original study's pipeline: Synthetic template baselines were used to correct PCR bias computationally, reads within Hamming distance 2 were collapsed together, and singletons that could not be merged were discarded. By aligning reads against IMGT, V, D and J genes, CDR3 length, and insertions or deletions at six rearrangement sites were assigned. Within each subset, clonotype counts were normalized to the number of sorted cells before true diversity and Gini coefficients were calculated with the tcR R package. Repertoire sharing was quantified using the overlap coefficient calculated on TCRB nucleotide sequences. As a proxy for the pre-selection repertoire, out-of-frame TCRB sequences from naive cells were analyzed. This is the immuneACCESS table as TCRdb keeps it, with only in-frame sequences that have V and J called. A part of the clones is gone; compared with another copy, unresolved V genes explain less than half, and the rest is unexplained. That table gives V, J and clone size, and the DNA gave D and trimming. The sample has 900,000 or so clones on record, 15% to 20% of them singletons. Roughly 0.025% of the sample rests with the top ten.

CDR1 and CDR2, looked up from the germline V gene, are KGHSH and LQKENI. The CDR3, from cysteine to phenylalanine, totals 15 residues. Of all the DNA, just the CDR3 is kept, 45 bases in frame from base 1. Here V drops 3 bases and J drops 4 bases, and the junction holds 4 bases not matched to any gene. This clone came up a few times. No cognate antigen has been identified for it. No qualities accompany the bases; no much larger clone lies one base away. A single peripheral blood draw of approximately 0.11 L on average was collected from each donor into heparinised tubes. A BD FACSAria II and a panel including CD45RO, CCR7, CD25, CD127, CD95 and CD27 were used to sort naive, central memory, regulatory and stem cell-like memory CD4+ T cells. All sorted populations exceeded 95% purity. Right away, PBMCs were isolated by Lymphoprep density gradient centrifugation and were stained directly, with no culture step. So that batch effects would be minimized, each experiment stained and sorted samples in pairs, pairing one healthy donor with one patient.

The chain is assembled from TRBV18 and TRBJ1-4, and TRBD1 aligns with 8 junction nucleotides. The sequenced material came from naive CD4+ T cells from blood. The cell subset or site label corresponds to: true naive CD4+ T cells. This receptor was taken from a woman aged 18-29 years in good health. CDR3 region: CASSPDRDLNEKLFF. The DNA sequence is given as TGTGCCAGCTCACCGGACAGGGACCTTAATGAAAAACTGTTTTTT.